Listed here are 5 T cell receptor beta chains from one sample, sequenced in a study of Ad26.COV2.S vaccination and SARS-CoV-2 variants. The sample's treatment: around 19 received Ad26.COV2.S at low or high dose, single or two shots; 5 received placebo; per-sample allocation not given. Specimen acquisition occurred on day 63 following the initial vaccine or placebo injection. Generated by immunoSEQ multiplex PCR, the TCRdb table keeps only in-frame clones and is missing some. The data contain about 350,000 clones, less than 90% of them seen just once; the ten biggest clones take up approximately 5.9%. The specimen was peripheral blood, collected in a trial of Ad26.COV2.S vaccine versus placebo. The receptors were sampled from a person aged 18-65 years who received the Ad26.COV2.S COVID-19 vaccine or a placebo.

This clone showed up just once. An end of the junction does not agree with germline; a read error may underlie this. The chain links TRBV6-1 to TRBJ2-2; the D is unclear. Germline CDR1 is MNHNS and CDR2 is SASEGT. There are 12 residues in the CDR3. DNA of the CDR3: TGTGCCAGCAGGGAAGGAACCGGGGAGCTGTTTTTT. This gives the protein CASREGTGELFF.

This rearrangement joins TRBV3-1 (or the pseudogene TRBV3-2) to TRBJ1-1; TRBD1 might be the D (6 bases). The CDR3 has 12 residues. Trimming stripped 1 base from V and 8 bases from J, with 8 bases between. The germline V gene encodes CDR1 LGHDT and CDR2 YNNKEL (reference sequence). CDR3 residues: CASSQATGEAFF. The CDR3 DNA follows: TGTGCCAGCAGCCAAGCAACAGGGGAAGCTTTCTTT.

The chain has TRBV27 and TRBJ1-4, with D possibly matching TRBD1 (5 bases). V was trimmed by 0 bases and J by 5 bases, leaving 10 bases between them. CDR1 and CDR2 (germline): MNHEY, SMNVEV (reference sequence). The CDR3 is 15 residues long. The CDR3 DNA reads TGTGCCAGCAGTTTATCGGCAGGGTCGAATGAAAAACTGTTTTTT. Amino acids: CASSLSAGSNEKLFF.

This chain connects TRBV14 to TRBJ1-6; TRBD1 might be the D (5 bases). Germline V gene data show CDR1 as SGHDN and CDR2 as FVKESK. The CDR3 length is 14 residues. V lost 6 bases and J lost 3, with 9 bases in between. Here the CDR3 reads CASSSQGYNSPLHF. The CDR3 coding sequence is TGTGCCAGCAGTTCCCAGGGCTATAATTCACCCCTCCACTTT.

This clone showed up just once. V and J are TRBV5-6 and TRBJ1-5; TRBD1 matches at 8 bases. Germline V gene sequence: CDR1 SGHDT, CDR2 YYEEEE. Trimming took 0 bases from V and 5 from J; bases not matched to a gene: 4. There are 15 residues in the CDR3. The CDR3 nucleotides read TGTGCCAGCAGCTTGGGGACAGGGCCCGATCAGCCCCAGCATTTT. It codes for CASSLGTGPDQPQHF.